Each of the 27 T cell receptor beta chains below was sequenced from the same sample in a study of cytomegalovirus exposure and HLA in healthy donors (dated by TCRdb to 2016 to 2017). Library creation used the immunoSEQ multiplex PCR assay. For the multiplex PCR, a mixture combining 60 forward primers for TCR Vbeta segments and 13 reverse primers for TCR Jbeta segments was used. This immuneACCESS table, as held by TCRdb, lists in-frame sequences with V and J called but not all clones. Of the missing ones, under half trace to an unresolved V gene in checked studies; the others have no known cause. Present in this sample are around 120,000 clones, 81% of which were seen just once. The ten largest clones take up 0.7% of the sample. Material: PBMCs. These receptors were obtained from a young man in good health and CMV-seronegative.

J is TRBJ2-2 and V is TRBV2, with 10 positions matching TRBD1. This CDR3 has 20 residues. Germline V gene lookup returns CDR1 SNHLY and CDR2 FYNNEI. V was clipped by 5 bases and J by 5 bases; unmatched bases: 20. The CDR3 loop reads CASSIHRGGQGFTVTGELFF. CDR3 sequence (DNA): TGTGCCAGCAGTATACACCGAGGGGGACAGGGGTTTACAGTGACCGGGGAGCTGTTTTTT.

CDR3 residues: CANRVLGANVLTF. For the CDR3, the DNA is TGTGCCAACCGAGTGCTGGGGGCCAACGTCCTGACTTTC. The genes are TRBV13 and TRBJ2-6; D ambiguous. This CDR3 is 13 amino acids long. V lost 10 bases and J 4 bases, leaving 11 bases between the germline ends. Looked up from germline, CDR1 is PRHDT and CDR2 is FYEKMQ (reference sequence).

The chain combines TRBV28 with TRBJ2-7; TRBD1 aligns across 8 bases. The V segment lost 6 bases and the J segment 5 bases; nucleotides outside the gene matches: 9. The CDR3 has 14 residues. Germline CDR1 is MDHEN and CDR2 is SYDVKM. This chain's CDR3 is CASSLQGERHEQYF. The CDR3 DNA follows: TGTGCCAGCAGCCTACAGGGGGAACGCCACGAGCAGTACTTC.

The gene calls are TRBV30 and TRBJ2-7; a possible D gene is TRBD1 (6 bases). Trimming took 1 base from V and 0 from J, leaving 10 bases between them. CDR3 length: 14 amino acids. The germline V gene encodes CDR1 GTSNPN and CDR2 SVGIG (reference sequence). This chain's CDR3 is CAWSDGTFSYEQYF. The CDR3 DNA reads as TGTGCCTGGAGTGACGGGACATTCTCCTACGAGCAGTACTTC.

This clone occurred a few times. The V and J genes are TRBV7-6 and TRBJ2-7; perhaps TRBD1 as D (5 bases). V was pared by 4 bases and J by 3 bases, with 10 bases between. Germline lookup yields CDR1 SGHVS and CDR2 FNYEAQ. There are 13 residues in the CDR3. The DNA for the CDR3 is TGTGCCAGCAGCTACACCCAGGGCTACGAGCAGTACTTC. The encoded protein is CASSYTQGYEQYF.

The V call is TRBV5-1, the J call TRBJ1-1; D gene unclear. Germline V gene data show CDR1 as SGHRS and CDR2 as YFSETQ. V lost 7 bases to trimming and J lost 0 bases, with 13 bases between them. The CDR3 loop spans 14 amino acids. CDR3 loop: CASHLAAMNTEAFF. DNA for the CDR3: TGCGCCAGCCATTTAGCCGCTATGAACACTGAAGCTTTCTTT. The complete variable domain, with remaining parts taken from reference TRBV5-1 and TRBJ1-1, reads KAGVTQTPRYLIKTRGQQVTLSCSPISGHRSVSWYQQTPGQGLQFLFEYFSETQRNKGNFPGRFSGRQFSNSRSEMNVSTLELGDSALYLCASHLAAMNTEAFFGQGTRLTVV.

The V call is TRBV19, the J call TRBJ1-2; TRBD1 agrees at 9 bases. The CDR3 consists of 15 residues. J gave up 4 bases and V 5 bases, and 8 bases lay outside the gene matches. Germline loops: CDR1 LNHDA, CDR2 SQIVND (reference sequence). The CDR3: CASSPWTGALYGYTF. The CDR3 DNA reads TGTGCCAGTAGTCCTTGGACAGGGGCTCTCTATGGCTACACCTTC.

This clone appeared a single time. This rearrangement joins TRBV5-4 to TRBJ1-2; no clear D. Per the germline V gene, CDR1 is SGHNT and CDR2 is YYREEE (reference sequence). This CDR3 has 15 amino acids. Trimming took off 6 bases at V and 0 bases at J, with 15 bases between the two ends. The CDR3 DNA sequence: TGTGCCAGCACCCCCGTCATTTCGGCTAACTATGGCTACACCTTC. The encoded protein is CASTPVISANYGYTF.

Only a few counts were recorded for this clone. V usage is TRBV28 and J usage is TRBJ1-1; D is unresolved. Trimming took 8 bases from V and 4 from J, leaving 8 bases between them. This CDR3 comprises 11 residues. Germline V gene data show CDR1 as MDHEN and CDR2 as SYDVKM. The CDR3 region is CASGGSTEAFF. The CDR3 DNA follows: TGTGCCAGCGGAGGCTCCACTGAAGCTTTCTTT.

This rearrangement joins TRBV7-6 to TRBJ2-2, with a tentative D call TRBD2 (5 bases). The germline V gene has CDR1 SGHVS and CDR2 FNYEAQ. The V and J ends lost 8 bases and 6 bases respectively, with 22 bases between them. The CDR3 length is 16 residues. CDR3 coding DNA: TGTGCCAGCTCTGCCTTGGCGGCGGTGCGGGCCGGGGAGCTGTTTTTT. Translation gives CASSALAAVRAGELFF. Drawing the rest from reference TRBV7-6 and TRBJ2-2, the complete variable domain is GAGVSQSPRYKVTKRGQDVALRCDPISGHVSLYWYRQALGQGPEFLTYFNYEAQQDKSGLPNDRFSAERPEGSISTLTIQRTEQRDSAMYRCASSALAAVRAGELFFGEGSRLTVL.

V gene TRBV30 combines with J gene TRBJ1-4; D is possibly TRBD1 (6 bases). Trimming removed 7 bases from V and 10 bases from J, with 10 bases in between. Per the germline V gene, CDR1 is GTSNPN and CDR2 is SVGIG (reference sequence). This CDR3 is 10 amino acids long. CDR3 sequence (DNA): TGTGCCTTACAGGGAAGAAAACTGTTTTTT. It is translated as CALQGRKLFF.

This rearrangement joins TRBV6-5 to TRBJ2-7, with a possible D match to TRBD1 (5 bases). The length of the CDR3 is 13 residues. The germline V and J ends were trimmed by 7 bases and 6 bases, with 16 bases remaining between them. From germline, CDR1 is MNHEY and CDR2 SVGAGI. CDR3 sequence reads: CASTAGPPLEQYF. CDR3 bases: TGTGCCAGCACGGCAGGGCCCCCTCTCGAGCAGTACTTC.

The chain is built from TRBV5-4 and TRBJ2-7, with D maybe TRBD2 (5 bases). V was shortened by 6 bases and J by 6 bases, with 22 bases between the two germline ends. The CDR3 has 15 amino acids. CDR1 is SGHNT and CDR2 is YYREEE in the germline V gene (reference sequence). The CDR3 nucleotides are TGTGCCAGCACCTCCCGGGCGGAGATGGCGGGCGAGCAGTACTTC. Protein sequence: CASTSRAEMAGEQYF.

This clone has only a few counts. The chain carries TRBV6-5 and TRBJ1-3; D call uncertain. Germline V gives CDR1 MNHEY, CDR2 SVGAGI. The CDR3 loop spans 16 amino acids. The ends were cut back, 0 bases at V and 2 bases at J, with 11 bases in the middle. CDR3 sequence (DNA): TGTGCCAGCAGTTACTCGTTGGCCGGGGCTGGAAACACCATATATTTT. It yields the protein CASSYSLAGAGNTIYF.

This chain uses TRBV9 with TRBJ2-2; 8 bases line up with TRBD1. Unmatched junction bases numbered 14, after V lost 6 bases and J lost 13 bases. The CDR3 extends over 14 amino acids. CDR1 and CDR2 (germline): SGDLS, YYNGEE. The CDR3 DNA reads as TGTGCCAGCACTACCCATTTGTCGGACAGGGTGCTGTTTTTT. This codes for CASTTHLSDRVLFF.

The rearrangement uses TRBV2 and TRBJ2-7; no clear D gene. The V gene's germline CDR1 is SNHLY and CDR2 FYNNEI. This CDR3 is built from 15 residues. Deletions cut 6 bases from V and 0 bases from J, with 15 bases between. The CDR3 here is CASRRRVLSSYEQYF. CDR3 bases: TGTGCCAGCAGGCGCCGGGTCCTGAGCTCCTACGAGCAGTACTTC.

This clone was counted only a few times. V and J are TRBV10-2 and TRBJ1-3; D may be TRBD1 (5 bases). The V gene's germline CDR1 is WSHSY and CDR2 SAAADI. V shed 0 bases and J shed 0 bases, with 6 bases lying between them. CDR3 length: 15 residues. CDR3 sequence: CASSESGGSGNTIYF. The CDR3 DNA follows: TGCGCCAGCAGTGAGTCGGGGGGCTCTGGAAACACCATATATTTT.

This rearrangement joins TRBV19 to TRBJ2-1; a weak D match, TRBD2 (5 bases). The germline gives CDR1 LNHDA, CDR2 SQIVND (reference sequence). Trimming pared 5 bases from V and 4 bases from J, leaving 15 bases between. This CDR3 spans 15 amino acids. The CDR3: CASSSALALYNEQFF. The CDR3 nucleotides read TGTGCCAGTAGTTCGGCTCTAGCCCTATACAATGAGCAGTTCTTC.

The V gene is TRBV7-2, the J gene TRBJ2-7; D gene unclear. The V end was cut by 3 bases, the J end by 2 bases, with 11 bases between. The germline gives CDR1 SGHTA, CDR2 FQGNSA. There are 14 residues in the CDR3. Here the CDR3 DNA reads TGTGCCAGCAGCTTGAAGTCAGGCCCCTACGAGCAGTACTTC. Encoded protein: CASSLKSGPYEQYF.

The V call is TRBV30, the J call TRBJ2-7; 13 nucleotides line up with TRBD2. The trim removed 8 bases at V and 3 bases at J, leaving 7 bases unmatched. The CDR3 covers 14 residues. The germline gives CDR1 GTSNPN, CDR2 SVGIG (reference sequence). CDR3 protein: CARSGTSGVYEQYF. The CDR3 DNA sequence: TGTGCCAGATCTGGGACTAGCGGGGTCTACGAGCAGTACTTC.

This clone has only one observation. The rearrangement joins TRBV6-5 to TRBJ1-3; possibly TRBD1 for D (6 bases). The CDR3 loop spans 13 amino acids. The V and J ends lost 6 bases and 6 bases respectively, with 12 bases between them. CDR1 and CDR2 from the germline V gene are MNHEY and SVGAGI. CDR3 protein: CASSRTVQNTIYF. The CDR3 region has the DNA TGTGCCAGCAGCAGGACAGTTCAAAACACCATATATTTT.

The V and J genes are TRBV6-6 and TRBJ1-6; 7 bases line up with TRBD1. Germline V gene lookup returns CDR1 MNHNY and CDR2 SVGAGI (reference sequence). The CDR3 has 15 residues. With 7 bases clipped from V and 7 bases from J, the junction kept 10 bases outside the gene matches. The CDR3 bases are TGTGCCAGCATCCCGTCGACAGGGTACAATTCACCCCTCCACTTT. Its translation is CASIPSTGYNSPLHF.

The chain combines TRBV29-1 with TRBJ1-3; D remains ambiguous. The CDR3 length is 13 residues. The germline V gene encodes CDR1 SQVTM and CDR2 ANQGSEA. V dropped 4 bases and J dropped 0 bases, with 7 bases sitting between them. CDR3 nucleotides: TGCAGCGTTGTGCCTAACTCTGGAAACACCATATATTTT. Translated: CSVVPNSGNTIYF.

The chain joins TRBV6-5 to TRBJ2-1, with D possibly TRBD1 on 6 matching bases. The CDR3 length is 15 residues. Germline lookup yields CDR1 MNHEY and CDR2 SVGAGI. V gave up 6 bases and J gave up 2 bases, with 14 bases separating them. In DNA, the CDR3 is TGTGCCAGCAGCCCCGAGGCAGGGGCCTACAATGAGCAGTTCTTC. It codes for CASSPEAGAYNEQFF.

In regard to this clone: A read error may account for a junction end that differs from germline. The chain has TRBV7-2 and TRBJ1-1, with D unclear. The CDR3 totals 11 residues. Germline assignment: CDR1 SGHTA and CDR2 FQGNSA. The CDR3: CASSLESARLF. CDR3 bases: TGTGCCAGCAGCTTAGAGTCTGCGAGGCTCTTT. Filled out from reference TRBV7-2 and TRBJ1-1, the complete variable domain reads GAGVSQSPSNKVTEKGKDVELRCDPISGHTALYWYRQSLGQGLEFLIYFQGNSAPDKSGLPSDRFSAERTGGSVSTLTIQRTQQEDSAVYLCASSLESARLFGQGTRLTVV.

This sequence joins TRBV5-5 and TRBJ1-6, with no clear D. V lost 5 bases and J 8 bases, leaving 26 bases between the germline ends. Per the germline V gene, CDR1 is SGHKS and CDR2 is YYEKEE (reference sequence). CDR3 size: 18 residues. This chain's CDR3 is CASRHGRAQWVADSPLHF. The CDR3 DNA follows: TGTGCCAGCAGACACGGGCGGGCCCAGTGGGTGGCGGATTCACCCCTCCACTTT.

This clone has only a few counts. The chain links TRBV4-1 to TRBJ1-1, with TRBD1 as a possible D gene (5 bases). This CDR3 region has 14 residues. Trimming took off 5 bases at V and 0 bases at J, with 10 bases between the two ends. Germline V gene lookup returns CDR1 MGHRA and CDR2 YSYEKL. The chain's CDR3 is CASSSDSLNTEAFF. Here the CDR3 DNA reads TGCGCCAGCAGCTCAGACAGTCTGAACACTGAAGCTTTCTTT.